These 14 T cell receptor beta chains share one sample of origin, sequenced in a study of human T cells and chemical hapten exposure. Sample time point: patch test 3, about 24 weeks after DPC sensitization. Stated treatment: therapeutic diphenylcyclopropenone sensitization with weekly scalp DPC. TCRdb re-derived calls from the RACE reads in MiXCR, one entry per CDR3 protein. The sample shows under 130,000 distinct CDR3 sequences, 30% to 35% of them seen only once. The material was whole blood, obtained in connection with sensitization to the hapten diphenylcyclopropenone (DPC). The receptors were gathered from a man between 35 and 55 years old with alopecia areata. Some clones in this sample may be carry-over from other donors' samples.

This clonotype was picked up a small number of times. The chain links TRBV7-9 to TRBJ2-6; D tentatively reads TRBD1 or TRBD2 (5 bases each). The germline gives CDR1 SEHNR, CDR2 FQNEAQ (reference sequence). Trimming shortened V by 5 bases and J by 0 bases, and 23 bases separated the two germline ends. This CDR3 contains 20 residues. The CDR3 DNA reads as TGTGCCAGCAGCGCCAACCGCCGGGACGAACTCCTCTCTGGGGCCAACGTCCTGACTTTC. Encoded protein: CASSANRRDELLSGANVLTF.

CDR3 nucleotide sequence: TGTGCCAGCAGCTTATTAACCTTGAACACTGAAGCTTTCTTT. Its protein product is CASSLLTLNTEAFF. V is TRBV7-9 and J is TRBJ1-1; D gene ambiguous. Germline-derived CDR1 and CDR2 are SEHNR and FQNEAQ (reference sequence). This CDR3 contains 14 residues. Trimming took off 2 bases at V and 0 bases at J, with 7 bases between the two ends.

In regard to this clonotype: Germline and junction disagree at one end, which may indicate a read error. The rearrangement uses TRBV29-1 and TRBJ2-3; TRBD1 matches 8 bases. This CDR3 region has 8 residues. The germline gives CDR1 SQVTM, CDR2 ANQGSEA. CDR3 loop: CSSLTGDF. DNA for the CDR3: TGCAGCTCCTTGACAGGGGATTTT.

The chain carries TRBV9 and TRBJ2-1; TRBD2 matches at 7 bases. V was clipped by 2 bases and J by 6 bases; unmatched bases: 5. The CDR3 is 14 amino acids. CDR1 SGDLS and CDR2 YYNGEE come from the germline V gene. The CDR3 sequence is CASSVPGGGNEQFF. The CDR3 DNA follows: TGTGCCAGCAGCGTCCCTGGGGGGGGCAATGAGCAGTTCTTC.

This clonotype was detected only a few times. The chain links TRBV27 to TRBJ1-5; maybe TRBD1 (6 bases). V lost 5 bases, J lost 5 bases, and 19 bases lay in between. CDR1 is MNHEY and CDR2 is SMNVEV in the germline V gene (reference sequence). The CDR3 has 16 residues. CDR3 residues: CASSPQAGQGYQPQHF. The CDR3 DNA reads TGTGCCAGCAGTCCACAAGCAGGGCAGGGGTATCAGCCCCAGCATTTT.

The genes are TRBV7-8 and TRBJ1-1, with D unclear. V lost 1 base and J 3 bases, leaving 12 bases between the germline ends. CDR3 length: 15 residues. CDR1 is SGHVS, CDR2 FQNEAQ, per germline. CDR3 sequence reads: CASSLVGSPYTEAFF. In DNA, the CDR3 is TGTGCCAGCAGCTTAGTGGGATCTCCTTACACTGAAGCTTTCTTT.

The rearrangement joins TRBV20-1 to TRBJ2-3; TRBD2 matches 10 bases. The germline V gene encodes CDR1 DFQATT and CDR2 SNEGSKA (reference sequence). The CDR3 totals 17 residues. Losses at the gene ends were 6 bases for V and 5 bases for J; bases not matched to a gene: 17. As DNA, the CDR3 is TGCAGTGCCTCCCGGGTTATGAGCGGGAGGGCCTTAGATACGCAGTATTTT. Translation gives CSASRVMSGRALDTQYF.

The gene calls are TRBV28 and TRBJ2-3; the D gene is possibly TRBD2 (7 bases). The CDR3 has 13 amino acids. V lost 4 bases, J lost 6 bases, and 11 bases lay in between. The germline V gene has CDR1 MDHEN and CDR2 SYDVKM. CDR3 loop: CASSWGGADTQYF. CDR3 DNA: TGTGCCAGCAGTTGGGGGGGGGCTGATACGCAGTATTTT.

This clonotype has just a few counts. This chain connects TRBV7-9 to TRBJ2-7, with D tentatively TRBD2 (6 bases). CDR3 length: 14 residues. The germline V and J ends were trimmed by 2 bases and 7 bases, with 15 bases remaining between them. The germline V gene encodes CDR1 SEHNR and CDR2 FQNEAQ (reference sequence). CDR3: CASSLLGGTGEQYV. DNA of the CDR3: TGTGCCAGCAGCTTATTGGGCGGGACGGGGGAGCAGTACGTC.

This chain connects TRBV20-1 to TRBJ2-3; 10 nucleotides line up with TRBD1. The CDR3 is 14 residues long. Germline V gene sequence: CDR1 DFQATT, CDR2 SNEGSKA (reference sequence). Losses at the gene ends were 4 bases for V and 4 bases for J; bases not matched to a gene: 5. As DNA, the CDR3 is TGCAGTGCTACCGGGACAGGGGCGGCAGATACGCAGTATTTT. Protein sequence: CSATGTGAADTQYF.

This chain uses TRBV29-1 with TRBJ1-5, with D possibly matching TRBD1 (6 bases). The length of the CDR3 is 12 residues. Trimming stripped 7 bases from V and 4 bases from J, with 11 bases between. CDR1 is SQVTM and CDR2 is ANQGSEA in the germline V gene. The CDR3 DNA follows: TGCAGCGCAAGGGACACAAATCAGCCCCAGCATTTT. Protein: CSARDTNQPQHF.

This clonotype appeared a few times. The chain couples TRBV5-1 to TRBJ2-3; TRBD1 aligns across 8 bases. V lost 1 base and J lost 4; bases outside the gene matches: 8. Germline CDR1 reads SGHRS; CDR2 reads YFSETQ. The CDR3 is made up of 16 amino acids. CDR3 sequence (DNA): TGCGCCAGCAGCTTGCCGACAGGGGACGGGGCAGATACGCAGTATTTT. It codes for CASSLPTGDGADTQYF. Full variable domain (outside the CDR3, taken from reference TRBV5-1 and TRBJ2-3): KAGVTQTPRYLIKTRGQQVTLSCSPISGHRSVSWYQQTPGQGLQFLFEYFSETQRNKGNFPGRFSGRQFSNSRSEMNVSTLELGDSALYLCASSLPTGDGADTQYFGPGTRLTVL.

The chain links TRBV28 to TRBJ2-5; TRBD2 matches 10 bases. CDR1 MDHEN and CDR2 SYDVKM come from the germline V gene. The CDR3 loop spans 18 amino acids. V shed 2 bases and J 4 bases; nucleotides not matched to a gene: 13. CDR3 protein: CASSLPQGLAGDIETQYF. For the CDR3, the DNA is TGTGCCAGCAGTTTACCCCAAGGGCTAGCGGGAGATATAGAGACCCAGTACTTC. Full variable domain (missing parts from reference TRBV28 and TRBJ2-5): DVKVTQSSRYLVKRTGEKVFLECVQDMDHENMFWYRQDPGLGLRLIYFSYDVKMKEKGDIPEGYSVSREKKERFSLILESASTNQTSMYLCASSLPQGLAGDIETQYFGPGTRLLVL.

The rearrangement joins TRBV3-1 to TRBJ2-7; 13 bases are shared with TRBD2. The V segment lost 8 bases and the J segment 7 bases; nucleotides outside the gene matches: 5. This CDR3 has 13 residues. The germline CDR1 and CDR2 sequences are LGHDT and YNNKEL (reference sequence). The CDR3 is CASSRTSGSEQYF. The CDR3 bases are TGTGCCAGCTCCCGGACTAGCGGGAGTGAGCAGTACTTC.